One and the same sample provided the 14 T cell receptor beta chains below, sequenced in a study of shared clonotypes between healthy human individuals (dated by TCRdb to about 2020). Library construction relied on the immunoSEQ multiplex PCR assay. Entries here come from immuneACCESS through TCRdb and include only in-frame sequences with V and J called. Some clones fail to appear in such tables; in the studies checked, an unresolved V gene covers under half of the shortfall, and the cause of the remainder is unknown. The sample table records about 490,000 clones; 70% to 80% of these occur just once. Of the sample, more than 10% falls within the top ten clones. The sample consisted of PBMCs. These receptors all come from a middle-aged woman in good health. Some clones in this sample may be carry-over from other donors' samples.

This chain connects TRBV7-9 to TRBJ2-7; D assignment may be TRBD1 or TRBD2 (6 bases each). V lost 4 bases, J lost 2 bases, and 15 bases lay in between. This CDR3 is 15 amino acids long. From germline, CDR1 is SEHNR and CDR2 FQNEAQ (reference sequence). CDR3 sequence reads: CASSSRPGAAYEQYF. The DNA of the CDR3 is TGTGCCAGCAGCTCTAGACCGGGGGCAGCCTACGAGCAGTACTTC.

V gene TRBV2 combines with J gene TRBJ2-3, with TRBD1 matching 9 bases. The germline V gene has CDR1 SNHLY and CDR2 FYNNEI. The CDR3 extends over 13 amino acids. Trimming at V came to 6 bases and at J to 4 bases, leaving 2 bases not matched to a gene. The CDR3 DNA sequence: TGTGCCAGCAGGGGGACAGGGCCAGATACGCAGTATTTT. As protein: CASRGTGPDTQYF. Full variable domain (missing parts from reference TRBV2 and TRBJ2-3): EPEVTQTPSHQVTQMGQEVILRCVPISNHLYFYWYRQILGQKVEFLVSFYNNEISEKSEIFDDQFSVERPDGSNFTLKIRSTKLEDSAMYFCASRGTGPDTQYFGPGTRLTVL.

CDR3 nucleotide sequence: TGTGCCAGCAGCTTAAGGGACGGCCATGAAGCTTTCTTT. Protein sequence: CASSLRDGHEAFF. The gene calls are TRBV7-3 and TRBJ1-1; perhaps TRBD1 as D (5 bases). The CDR3 totals 13 residues. CDR1 and CDR2 (germline): SGHTA, FQGTGA. Trimming took off 1 base at V and 7 bases at J, with 10 bases between the two ends.

A note on this clone: The germline gene is not matched at one end of the junction; a read error may be the cause. In the same sample, other DNA sequences code for this CDR3. The chain links TRBV28 to TRBJ2-4; 8 bases are a match to TRBD2. There are 16 residues in the CDR3. The V gene's germline CDR1 is MDHEN and CDR2 SYDVKM. CDR3: CASSSGGSSGKNIQYF. The CDR3 DNA reads as TGTGCCAGTAGTTCGGGGGGGTCTTCAGGCAAAAACATTCAGTACTTC.

V is TRBV4-3 and J is TRBJ2-7; D is possibly TRBD1 (5 bases). CDR1 and CDR2 (germline): LGHNA, YSLEER. Trimming removed 0 bases at V and 6 bases at J, with 12 bases between. The CDR3 extends over 14 amino acids. The CDR3 region has the DNA TGCGCCAGCAGCCAAGAGCCCAGGGCGGTCGAGCAGTACTTC. It encodes CASSQEPRAVEQYF.

Notes on this clone: The same CDR3 can be traced to other DNA sequences in this sample. V and J are TRBV7-2 and TRBJ2-7; D not resolved. CDR3 size: 14 residues. Trimming took off 3 bases at V and 0 bases at J, with 9 bases between the two ends. The germline CDR1 and CDR2 sequences are SGHTA and FQGNSA. The CDR3 reads CASSFDRSSYEQYF. Here the CDR3 DNA reads TGTGCCAGCAGCTTCGACCGCAGCTCCTACGAGCAGTACTTC.

CDR3 residues: CASSLGAGIGQETQYF. The CDR3 coding sequence is TGTGCCAGCAGCTTGGGCGCGGGGATCGGGCAAGAGACCCAGTACTTC. V and J are TRBV5-4 and TRBJ2-5, with D tentatively TRBD2 (6 bases). The CDR3 extends over 16 amino acids. CDR1 SGHNT and CDR2 YYREEE come from the germline V gene (reference sequence). Deletions cut 0 bases from V and 2 bases from J, with 14 bases between.

The rearrangement links TRBV18 to TRBJ1-1; D perhaps matches TRBD1 (6 bases). Germline V gives CDR1 KGHSH, CDR2 LQKENI. This CDR3 contains 13 residues. Trimming removed 5 bases from V and 3 bases from J, with 10 bases in between. The DNA of the CDR3 is TGTGCCAGCTCAAACAGACAGGACACTGAAGCTTTCTTT. Translating it yields CASSNRQDTEAFF. The whole variable domain, remainder taken from reference TRBV18 and TRBJ1-1, is NAGVMQNPRHLVRRRGQEARLRCSPMKGHSHVYWYRQLPEEGLKFMVYLQKENIIDESGMPKERFSAEFPKEGPSILRIQQVVRGDSAAYFCASSNRQDTEAFFGQGTRLTVV.

The CDR3 DNA is TGTGCCAGTAGTTTGGAACAGGGGGCGTACAATGAGCAGTTCTTC. As protein: CASSLEQGAYNEQFF. The V call is TRBV19, the J call TRBJ2-1; 9 positions match TRBD1. In germline, CDR1 is LNHDA, CDR2 SQIVND (reference sequence). CDR3 length: 15 residues. Trimming at V came to 5 bases and at J to 4 bases, leaving 6 bases not matched to a gene.

This sequence joins TRBV29-1 and TRBJ2-5, with a tentative D call TRBD2 (6 bases). Germline loops: CDR1 SQVTM, CDR2 ANQGSEA. Trimming took off 7 bases at V and 5 bases at J, with 17 bases between the two ends. CDR3 size: 13 residues. DNA of the CDR3: TGCAGCGACATCGGAGGGCGCGTGGAGACCCAGTACTTC. This codes for CSDIGGRVETQYF.

The genes are TRBV6-5 and TRBJ1-2, with D maybe TRBD1 (5 bases). V gave up 4 bases and J gave up 3 bases, with 15 bases separating them. The CDR3 is 15 amino acids. Germline V gene lookup returns CDR1 MNHEY and CDR2 SVGAGI. The CDR3, as DNA: TGTGCCAGCAGTTCCCCCCGAGGAGGGGACTATGGCTACACCTTC. Amino acids: CASSSPRGGDYGYTF.

The chain couples TRBV5-1 to TRBJ2-3; weak D call: TRBD2 (6 bases). Germline V gives CDR1 SGHRS, CDR2 YFSETQ. The V gene lost 4 bases and the J gene lost 0 bases, with 12 bases spanning the gap. The CDR3 covers 15 residues. The CDR3 reads CASSTDGTSTDTQYF. The CDR3 nucleotides are TGCGCCAGCAGCACAGACGGGACTAGCACAGATACGCAGTATTTT.

The chain couples TRBV7-8 to TRBJ1-1; unclear D gene. Germline CDR1 is SGHVS and CDR2 is FQNEAQ. V lost 3 bases and J 1 base, leaving 6 bases between the germline ends. The CDR3 covers 13 residues. The CDR3 here is CASSFLENTEAFF. DNA for the CDR3: TGTGCCAGCAGCTTTTTGGAGAACACTGAAGCTTTCTTT. Complete variable domain (other parts from reference TRBV7-8 and TRBJ1-1): GAGVSQSPRYKVAKRGQDVALRCDPISGHVSLFWYQQALGQGPEFLTYFQNEAQLDKSGLPSDRFFAERPEGSVSTLKIQRTQQEDSAVYLCASSFLENTEAFFGQGTRLTVV.

This clone showed up just a few times. This sequence joins TRBV4-3 and TRBJ2-7; D tentatively reads TRBD1 or TRBD2 (5 bases each). V lost 0 bases to trimming and J lost 7 bases, with 10 bases between them. This CDR3 region has 13 residues. The germline V gene encodes CDR1 LGHNA and CDR2 YSLEER. CDR3 amino acids: CASSQDNWGEQYF. The CDR3 DNA reads TGCGCCAGCAGCCAAGATAACTGGGGGGAGCAGTACTTC.